This paragraph covers one TCR beta chain sequence. The length of the CDR3 is 15 residues. The J segment lost 2 bases and the V segment lost 6 bases, leaving 4 bases of the junction unmatched. Germline CDR1 SGDLS, CDR2 YYNGEE. Data came from immunoSEQ multiplex PCR; TCRdb stores just in-frame clones and leaves some out. Among 25,000 to 30,000 clones, around 75% were seen once, and the ten largest hold approximately 31%. The data were obtained in a study of OX40 agonist ivuxolimab in advanced cancers. This clonotype was sampled from an adult with an advanced solid tumor such as melanoma, head and neck, liver or kidney cancer. The sample was CD4+ or CD8+ T cells sorted from blood, taken in a trial of the OX40 agonist ivuxolimab. This chain uses TRBV9 with TRBJ2-3; 12 bases align to TRBD1. This CDR3 reads CASNPGQGATDTQYF. In DNA, the CDR3 is TGTGCCAGCAATCCGGGACAGGGGGCCACAGATACGCAGTATTTT.